A single sample gave rise to the 25 T cell receptor beta chains below, sequenced in a study of lymphopenia after photon versus proton radiotherapy. Produced via immunoSEQ multiplex PCR; TCRdb's table is partial and in-frame only. The sample lists some 40,000 clones, about 86% seen once, with over 9% in the top ten. The sample here was peripheral blood, taken from a patient treated with proton-based radiotherapy. The receptors were gathered from a woman in her 70s with pancreatic cancer. Some clones in this sample may be carry-over from other donors' samples.

The chain recombines TRBV10-2 with TRBJ2-1; a weak D match, TRBD2 (6 bases). The CDR3 sequence is 16 residues long. The germline V gene has CDR1 WSHSY and CDR2 SAAADI. The ends were cut back, 1 base at V and 2 bases at J, with 12 bases in the middle. The CDR3 DNA is TGCGCCAGCAGTGAGTTGTTCGGGAGCGCCTACAATGAGCAGTTCTTC. Residues: CASSELFGSAYNEQFF.

This rearrangement joins TRBV7-2 to TRBJ2-7; TRBD1 is a possible D gene (5 bases). CDR1 and CDR2 (germline): SGHTA, FQGNSA. The CDR3 loop spans 15 amino acids. Deletions cut 1 base from V and 3 bases from J, with 13 bases between. CDR3 sequence (DNA): TGTGCCAGCAGCTTAGATGGACATCATAACTACGAGCAGTACTTC. This gives the protein CASSLDGHHNYEQYF.

V is TRBV5-6 and J is TRBJ1-6; D perhaps matches TRBD1 (6 bases). V was trimmed by 7 bases and J by 2 bases, leaving 22 bases between them. This CDR3 has 18 residues. Germline lookup yields CDR1 SGHDT and CDR2 YYEEEE. The CDR3 DNA sequence: TGTGCCAGCTGCGGGACACCTCCCGGTAGCCCCTATAATTCACCCCTCCACTTT. It codes for CASCGTPPGSPYNSPLHF. Full variable domain (outside the CDR3, taken from reference TRBV5-6 and TRBJ1-6): DAGVTQSPTHLIKTRGQQVTLRCSPKSGHDTVSWYQQALGQGPQFIFQYYEEEERQRGNFPDRFSGHQFPNYSSELNVNALLLGDSALYLCASCGTPPGSPYNSPLHFGNGTRLTVT.

The chain has TRBV29-1 and TRBJ1-1; TRBD1 aligns across 11 bases. The V and J ends lost 7 bases and 5 bases, in that order; junction bases with no gene match: 12. Germline CDR1 and CDR2: SQVTM and ANQGSEA. There are 15 residues in the CDR3. The CDR3: CSADGQGAIGTEAFF. The CDR3 DNA reads TGCAGCGCTGACGGACAGGGGGCAATAGGGACTGAAGCTTTCTTT.

The rearrangement joins TRBV7-2 to TRBJ2-5, with TRBD2 matching over 9 bases. The germline V gene encodes CDR1 SGHTA and CDR2 FQGNSA. V trimming: 4 bases; J trimming: 5 bases; junction bases outside the gene matches: 8. CDR3 length: 15 residues. Written as DNA, the CDR3 is TGTGCCAGCAGCTCCCTTAGCGGGAGTCGGGAGACCCAGTACTTC. Its translation is CASSSLSGSRETQYF.

V and J are TRBV7-2 and TRBJ1-5; no reliable D call. The V and J ends lost 5 bases and 0 bases respectively, with 5 bases between them. The CDR3 spans 13 residues. CDR1 is SGHTA, CDR2 FQGNSA, per germline. The CDR3 DNA follows: TGTGCCAGCAGCCTAACTAGCAATCAGCCCCAGCATTTT. It is translated as CASSLTSNQPQHF.

The chain recombines TRBV2 with TRBJ1-5, with 7 bases aligning to TRBD1. CDR1 is SNHLY and CDR2 is FYNNEI in the germline V gene. V trimming: 9 bases; J trimming: 2 bases; junction bases outside the gene matches: 1. This CDR3 contains 12 residues. CDR3: CASTGGNQPQHF. CDR3 DNA: TGTGCCAGTACAGGGGGCAATCAGCCCCAGCATTTT. Combining the CDR3 with reference TRBV2 and TRBJ1-5 gives the whole variable domain EPEVTQTPSHQVTQMGQEVILRCVPISNHLYFYWYRQILGQKVEFLVSFYNNEISEKSEIFDDQFSVERPDGSNFTLKIRSTKLEDSAMYFCASTGGNQPQHFGDGTRLSIL.

The chain recombines TRBV7-9 with TRBJ2-5; TRBD1 might be the D (6 bases). Between the trimmed V and J ends, which lost 0 bases and 5 bases, there was a span of 13 bases. There are 15 residues in the CDR3. Germline assignment: CDR1 SEHNR and CDR2 FQNEAQ (reference sequence). The CDR3 protein is CASSLAEGGGETQYF. The CDR3 bases are TGTGCCAGCAGCTTAGCTGAAGGGGGTGGGGAGACCCAGTACTTC.

The V and J genes are TRBV5-6 and TRBJ2-5; possibly TRBD1 or TRBD2 for D (5 bases each). The CDR3 totals 16 residues. CDR1 is SGHDT, CDR2 YYEEEE, per germline. V was clipped by 3 bases and J by 1 base, with 16 bases between them. CDR3 loop: CASSSRNIGAQETQYF. For the CDR3, the DNA is TGTGCCAGCAGCTCACGGAACATCGGGGCCCAAGAGACCCAGTACTTC. Filled out from reference TRBV5-6 and TRBJ2-5, the complete variable domain reads DAGVTQSPTHLIKTRGQQVTLRCSPKSGHDTVSWYQQALGQGPQFIFQYYEEEERQRGNFPDRFSGHQFPNYSSELNVNALLLGDSALYLCASSSRNIGAQETQYFGPGTRLLVL.

CDR3 coding DNA: TGTGCCAGCAGTTTACCGGGACTAGCGAACTACGAGCAGTACTTC. The encoded protein is CASSLPGLANYEQYF. This chain joins TRBV28 and TRBJ2-7; 10 positions agree with TRBD2. With 2 bases clipped from V and 3 bases from J, the junction kept 4 bases outside the gene matches. The CDR3 runs 15 residues. Germline V gene lookup returns CDR1 MDHEN and CDR2 SYDVKM.

The rearrangement uses TRBV28 and TRBJ1-2, with a tentative D call TRBD1 (5 bases). V lost 5 bases and J lost 4, with 14 bases in between. The CDR3 totals 14 residues. Germline V gene sequence: CDR1 MDHEN, CDR2 SYDVKM. In DNA form, the CDR3 reads TGTGCCAGCAGTCTAGGGACCATAGGCTATGGCTACACCTTC. This sequence encodes CASSLGTIGYGYTF.

The genes are TRBV6-1 and TRBJ2-1, with TRBD2 matching 9 bases. The CDR3 runs 15 residues. Germline lookup yields CDR1 MNHNS and CDR2 SASEGT. The V gene end was trimmed by 7 bases and the J gene end by 4 bases; junction bases not matched to a gene: 8. CDR3 sequence: CASMTGTSPYNEQFF. DNA of the CDR3: TGTGCCAGCATGACCGGGACTAGCCCATACAATGAGCAGTTCTTC.

This clone was detected once. The V gene is TRBV4-2, the J gene TRBJ1-2; D is ambiguous. This CDR3 is 19 amino acids long. V was shortened by 1 base and J by 5 bases, with 26 bases between the two germline ends. CDR1 LGHNA and CDR2 YNFKEQ come from the germline V gene. CDR3 bases: TGTGCCAGCAGCCAAGCTCTTATATTCGGTGCCGCCCCTGGATATGGCTACACCTTC. It specifies CASSQALIFGAAPGYGYTF.

The V gene is TRBV2, the J gene TRBJ2-5; 10 positions agree with TRBD2. The junction had 9 bases not matched to a gene; V was cut back by 8 bases and J by 3 bases. CDR1 is SNHLY, CDR2 FYNNEI, per germline. The length of the CDR3 is 15 residues. CDR3 sequence: CASGGLAGAEETQYF. The CDR3 DNA reads as TGTGCCAGCGGGGGGCTAGCGGGAGCGGAAGAGACCCAGTACTTC.

The V and J genes are TRBV5-4 and TRBJ2-1; D not resolved. V was shortened by 0 bases and J by 0 bases, with 10 bases between the two germline ends. The length of the CDR3 is 16 residues. The germline CDR1 and CDR2 sequences are SGHNT and YYREEE (reference sequence). The CDR3 nucleotides read TGTGCCAGCAGCTTGGATCCTCAGAGCTCCTACAATGAGCAGTTCTTC. It yields the protein CASSLDPQSSYNEQFF.

This chain joins TRBV28 and TRBJ1-1, with D perhaps matching TRBD1 (5 bases). V lost 6 bases to trimming and J lost 4 bases, with 15 bases between them. The CDR3 runs 14 residues. CDR1 MDHEN and CDR2 SYDVKM come from the germline V gene. This CDR3 reads CASRGTPRGTEAFF. CDR3 sequence (DNA): TGTGCCAGCAGGGGGACTCCTAGGGGCACTGAAGCTTTCTTT. Filled out from reference TRBV28 and TRBJ1-1, the complete variable domain reads DVKVTQSSRYLVKRTGEKVFLECVQDMDHENMFWYRQDPGLGLRLIYFSYDVKMKEKGDIPEGYSVSREKKERFSLILESASTNQTSMYLCASRGTPRGTEAFFGQGTRLTVV.

Here the CDR3 reads CASSQDRMDGYTF. Here the CDR3 DNA reads TGTGCCAGCAGCCAAGATCGGATGGATGGCTACACCTTC. V gene TRBV4-2 combines with J gene TRBJ1-2; D unclear. The CDR3 has 13 amino acids. Trimming removed 0 bases at V and 6 bases at J, with 8 bases between. Germline V lookup: CDR1 LGHNA, CDR2 YNFKEQ.

V gene TRBV9 combines with J gene TRBJ2-3; D possibly uses TRBD1 or TRBD2 (5 bases each). The CDR3 totals 13 residues. Germline lookup yields CDR1 SGDLS and CDR2 YYNGEE. V gave up 0 bases and J gave up 6 bases, with 8 bases separating them. CDR3 sequence (DNA): TGTGCCAGCAGCGTAGGGGGGATGGATACGCAGTATTTT. Its translation: CASSVGGMDTQYF. Together with reference TRBV9 and TRBJ2-3, the CDR3 gives the full variable domain: DSGVTQTPKHLITATGQRVTLRCSPRSGDLSVYWYQQSLDQGLQFLIQYYNGEERAKGNILERFSAQQFPDLHSELNLSSLELGDSALYFCASSVGGMDTQYFGPGTRLTVL.

This clone was picked up one time. This chain joins TRBV18 and TRBJ2-5, with 8 bases that match TRBD1. Looked up from germline, CDR1 is KGHSH and CDR2 is LQKENI. This CDR3 comprises 17 residues. The J segment lost 3 bases and the V segment lost 3 bases, leaving 12 bases of the junction unmatched. The CDR3 bases are TGTGCCAGCTCACCTGGACTCCTAGGGACAGGAGAAGAGACCCAGTACTTC. Encoded protein: CASSPGLLGTGEETQYF.

J is TRBJ2-7 and V is TRBV4-1; 10 bases match TRBD2. V lost 1 base to trimming and J lost 3 bases; unmatched junction nucleotides: 3. CDR3 length: 15 residues. CDR1 is MGHRA, CDR2 YSYEKL, per germline. DNA for the CDR3: TGCGCCAGCAGCCAAGGTCTAGCGGGAGACTACGAGCAGTACTTC. Protein product: CASSQGLAGDYEQYF.

The chain joins TRBV6-5 to TRBJ1-2; D possibly corresponds to TRBD1 (5 bases). This CDR3 spans 14 amino acids. Germline V gives CDR1 MNHEY, CDR2 SVGAGI. The V end lost 1 base, the J end lost 2 bases, and 8 bases lay between the germline ends. As DNA, the CDR3 is TGTGCCAGCAGTTACTTTCCAGGGAACTATGGCTACACCTTC. This encodes CASSYFPGNYGYTF.

V and J are TRBV19 and TRBJ1-2; 10 positions match TRBD1. Per germline, CDR1 LNHDA and CDR2 SQIVND (reference sequence). This CDR3 spans 11 amino acids. V was pared by 6 bases and J by 8 bases, with 0 bases of the junction left unmatched. The DNA of the CDR3 is TGTGCCAGTAGGACAGGGGGCGGCTACACCTTC. Its protein is CASRTGGGYTF.

Points on this clone: The identical CDR3 is also encoded by other nucleotide sequences in the sample. The rearrangement uses TRBV19 and TRBJ2-1; 11 bases match TRBD2. Germline values: CDR1 LNHDA, CDR2 SQIVND (reference sequence). V dropped 8 bases and J dropped 2; count of bases not matched to a gene: 5. The CDR3 runs to 15 residues. In nucleotides, the CDR3 is TGTGCCAGTTCCCAACTAGCGGGAGCCTACAATGAGCAGTTCTTC. Translation gives CASSQLAGAYNEQFF.

The V gene is TRBV28, the J gene TRBJ2-7; TRBD1 matches at 7 bases. The ends lost 5 bases at V and 2 bases at J; junction bases unmatched: 12. The germline V gene encodes CDR1 MDHEN and CDR2 SYDVKM. The CDR3 contains 16 residues. The CDR3 is CASSPIAWQGAYEQYF. CDR3 sequence (DNA): TGTGCCAGCAGTCCGATCGCTTGGCAGGGGGCCTACGAGCAGTACTTC.

V is TRBV29-1 and J is TRBJ1-1; D gene ambiguous. CDR3 size: 11 residues. V dropped 3 bases and J dropped 4 bases, with 6 bases sitting between them. Germline V gives CDR1 SQVTM, CDR2 ANQGSEA. The CDR3 sequence: CSVDGSTEAFF. The DNA of the CDR3 is TGCAGCGTTGATGGTTCCACTGAAGCTTTCTTT.